Described below is a single TCR beta chain sequence and its context. Its antigen is unknown. The germline V gene (reference sequence) specifies DFQATT as CDR1 and SNEGSKA as CDR2. There are 15 amino acids in the CDR3, from cysteine to phenylalanine inclusive. The coding DNA is unavailable. Data came from an Illumina HiSeq 2000. The TCR beta cDNA libraries were made using 5'RACE template switching, a step that added both a universal primer site and unique molecular identifiers. Synthesis of cDNA was primed from the TCR beta constant segment and was followed by two consecutive PCR amplification steps. Processing in the source paper ran as follows. MIGEC was used to demultiplex reads and group reads by UMI, and MiTCR was used to assemble and quantify clonotypes. To exclude erroneous sequences, only TCR cDNA sequences supported by at least two reads were retained. The tcR package was used for downstream repertoire analysis, and clonotypes were matched across fractions by CDR3 nucleotide sequence plus V segment. VDJmatch was used to annotate antigen specificity against VDJdb, with one amino acid substitution in CDR3 allowed. TCRdb reprocessed the reads, and each CDR3 protein sequence is entered once, without DNA. What appears here as the V and J calls and clone size reflects TCRdb's work, not the paper's. This sample's listing comprises 200,000 to 300,000 distinct CDR3 sequences. The ten largest clonotypes hold around 0.37% of the sample.

A commercial ELISA kit detecting HCMV-specific IgG in serum was used to determine HCMV serostatus. Peripheral blood mononuclear cells were isolated from blood by Ficoll density gradient centrifugation. These data are taken from a study of T cells expressing NK-cell markers (dated by TCRdb to about 2020). Background for the entire study: TCR beta-chain repertoires were profiled in sorted CD3+CD56+NKG2C+, CD3+CD56+NKG2C- and CD3+CD56-NKG2C+ T-cell subsets from about 8 donors. Sequencing of the libraries produced 2 x 150 bp reads on Illumina HiSeq 2000/2500, MiSeq or NextSeq. Among the eight sequenced donors, seven were HCMV-seropositive and one was HCMV-seronegative. All eight donors whose samples were sequenced were randomly selected healthy volunteers, three of them men and five women.

The paper's findings and limits, for the study overall: Whether the expanded NKG2C-expressing T cell clones were specific for HCMV antigens remained unclear. In more than five donors, the dominant CD3+CD56+NKG2C+ clonotypes were found to rank among the top 10 CD8+ clonotypes and to make up about 1.0-7.5% of CD8+ T cells. Those dominant clonotypes were again the most abundant among CD3+CD56-NKG2C+ cells in a few donors, at about 28.3-65%.

The rearrangement joined TRBV20-1 to TRBJ2-5; TCRdb lists TRBD2, though no DNA is available to test this call. This clonotype was sampled from a young man in good health. Donor details come from another sample of the same person, matched by shared clones. Sequencing was performed on blood T cells: a sorted CD56 or NKG2C T cell subset, CD4+ or CD8+ T cells, or bulk PBMC T cells (not recorded which). The CDR3 reads as follows: CSARGSGRVKETQYF.